What follows is one T cell receptor beta chain and its context. This record belongs to a study of CD8 T cell repertoires and HIV-1 epitope variants. Background on the study: Twenty-five autologous and known Gag and Nef epitope variant peptides each stimulated T cells separately. An uncultured baseline aliquot held 1M T cells. Controls were a CMV, EBV and flu peptide pool, Ebola AY9 negative control, and no-peptide well.

TCRdb keeps only in-frame clones here, not all; method: immunoSEQ multiplex PCR. The sample has more than 85,000 clones; 74% are singletons. This TCR derives from a male donor with HIV. The specimen sequenced was uncultured baseline CD8+ T cells from peripheral blood mononuclear cells (PBMCs).

CDR3: CASARTSTDTQYF. The CDR3 bases are TGTGCCAGCGCTAGAACTAGCACAGATACGCAGTATTTT. The chain has TRBV6-5 and TRBJ2-3; D gene unclear. Trimming took off 8 bases at V and 0 bases at J, with 9 bases between the two ends. The CDR3 runs 13 residues. Per the germline V gene, CDR1 is MNHEY and CDR2 is SVGAGI.